This TCR beta chain stems from a study of blood T cell repertoires in COVID-19. This clone was seen a single time. CDR1 and CDR2 (germline): MNHEY, SVGAGI. This CDR3 comprises 13 residues. Trimming left V 5 bases short and J 4 bases short, with 10 bases between. Profiled with immunoSEQ multiplex PCR; TCRdb holds only in-frame clones, not every one. The sample has around 290,000 clones; around 89% are singletons. Sequencing input: peripheral blood. The V gene is TRBV6-5, the J gene TRBJ2-3; D gene uncertain. This TCR derives from a man in his forties with acute or convalescent COVID-19. The CDR3 sequence is CASSPGSADTQYF. The CDR3 coding sequence is TGTGCCAGCAGTCCCGGAAGCGCAGATACGCAGTATTTT.